The TCR beta chain under discussion was sequenced for a study of radiation and T cells in renal cell carcinoma. Looked up from germline, CDR1 is SGHTA and CDR2 is FQGNSA. The trim removed 2 bases at V and 0 bases at J, leaving 5 bases unmatched. The CDR3 consists of 16 residues. Sample time point: baseline pretreatment blood. As to treatment: 15 Gy SBRT to primary tumor, nephrectomy 4 weeks later. Clones were sequenced by immunoSEQ multiplex PCR, and TCRdb holds only the in-frame ones, with some missing. The table includes just over 95,000 clones, approximately 86% detected once. This sequence originates from a man aged 45 to 65 with renal cell carcinoma. This specimen consisted of blood, obtained from a patient whose treatment included radiotherapy and nephrectomy. The rearrangement joins TRBV7-2 to TRBJ2-3; 7 bases match TRBD2. In nucleotides, the CDR3 is TGTGCCAGCAGCTTAAGTTGGGGGGGAAGCACAGATACGCAGTATTTT. Its protein product is CASSLSWGGSTDTQYF.